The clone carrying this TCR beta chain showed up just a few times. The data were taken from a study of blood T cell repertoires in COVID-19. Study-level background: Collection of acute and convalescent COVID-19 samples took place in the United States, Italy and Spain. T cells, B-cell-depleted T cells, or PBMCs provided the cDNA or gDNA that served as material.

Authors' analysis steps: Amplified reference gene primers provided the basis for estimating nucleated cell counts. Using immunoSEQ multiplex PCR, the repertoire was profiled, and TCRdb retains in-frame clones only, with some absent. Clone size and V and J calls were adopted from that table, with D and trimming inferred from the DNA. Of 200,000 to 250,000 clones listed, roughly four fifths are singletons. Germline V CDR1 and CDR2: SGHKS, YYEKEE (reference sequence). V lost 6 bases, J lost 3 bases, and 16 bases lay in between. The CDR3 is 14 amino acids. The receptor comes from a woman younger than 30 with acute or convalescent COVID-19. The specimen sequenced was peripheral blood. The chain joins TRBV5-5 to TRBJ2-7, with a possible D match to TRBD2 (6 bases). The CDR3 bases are TGTGCCAGCACCCGGGAGTGGGGGAGCTACGAGCAGTACTTC. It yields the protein CASTREWGSYEQYF.